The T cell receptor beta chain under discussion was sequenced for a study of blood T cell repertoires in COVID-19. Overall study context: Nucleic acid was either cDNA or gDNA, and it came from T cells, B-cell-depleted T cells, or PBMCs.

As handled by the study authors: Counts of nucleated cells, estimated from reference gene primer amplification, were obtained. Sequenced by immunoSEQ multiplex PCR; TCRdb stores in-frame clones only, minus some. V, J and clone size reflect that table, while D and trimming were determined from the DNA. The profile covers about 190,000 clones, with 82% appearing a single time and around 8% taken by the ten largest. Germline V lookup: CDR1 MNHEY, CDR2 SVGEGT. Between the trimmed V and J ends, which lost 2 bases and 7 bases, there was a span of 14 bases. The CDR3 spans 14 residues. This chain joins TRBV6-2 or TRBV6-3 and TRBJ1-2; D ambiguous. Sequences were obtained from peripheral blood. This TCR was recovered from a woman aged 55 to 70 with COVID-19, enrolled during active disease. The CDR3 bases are TGTGCCAGCAGTTACCCCCGAGCGGGGTTTGGCTACACCTTC. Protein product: CASSYPRAGFGYTF.